This entry concerns a single T cell receptor beta chain. Its recognized antigen is unknown. No per-base quality is available; no much larger clone lies one base away. This sample was taken from a study of long-term antiretroviral therapy in people with HIV (dated by TCRdb to between 2021 and 2022). Some background on the complete study: The earliest samples were collected roughly a decade before the 2015 WHO recommendation for immediate ART, at a time when ART was usually postponed until CD4 counts fell. A retrospective serial study tested whether changes in peripheral blood TRB repertoire composition and diversity were associated with ART initiation and durable HIV suppression. A total of roughly 200 cryopreserved PBMC samples came from 25 to 35 adults with confirmed HIV infection and were collected serially over a mean of roughly 6 years (range 1-12). About 40% of the 30 participants with HIV were female. No cross-contamination during QIAcube processing was seen in test extractions of a monoclonal T-cell line run alongside 30 to 35 polyclonal samples. Points the paper makes about the study in general: Inferences about post-ART repertoire changes were limited because no data were available on ART adherence, viral resistance or therapy changes. Because PBMC availability was limited, only the TCR beta chain was sequenced, with no alpha chain pairing. Because cell numbers in pre-ART samples were limited, unsorted PBMC were profiled instead of sorted CD4+ and CD8+ T cells. The samples span the years 2004 to 2017, and the ART regimens used may be less effective than current regimens. Narrower CDR3 length ranges were observed in HIV repertoires than in controls, and an antigen-experienced repertoire with only a slight naive shift after ART was suggested by the network structure. ART initiation was associated with a significant increase in TRB diversity, but diversity stayed significantly below transplant donor controls even after long-term ART. At every time point, the repertoire was dominated by expanded TRB clones first identified before ART initiation, although this dominance fluctuated and, in many PLHIV, declined after ART.

Participants were included only if at least one PBMC sample before ART initiation and at least two post-ART samples were available. All participants with HIV were treated in the United States of America. Before DNA extraction, cryopreserved samples of 1-10 million PBMC were thawed and then washed. At the time of the earliest PBMC sample, participants with HIV were aged between roughly 20 and 54 years. Each participant contributed PBMC samples from 1-4 timepoints before ART initiation and 2-8 timepoints after ART initiation, with a median of 7 samples. For every participant, serial HIV viral load, CD4+ T-cell count, ART history and demographic data were obtained. Genomic DNA was extracted from unsorted PBMC with a Qiagen kit on a QIAcube, with processing performed in batches of 12 samples. The immunoSEQ hsTCRB v3.0 assay was used at survey level resolution for TRB variable region sequencing. A depth of roughly 40,000-55,000 T-cell genomes per sample was targeted for TRB sequencing. Pooled TRB libraries were sequenced on an Illumina MiSeq with a v3 150-cycle kit. The published analysis was carried out like this. Repertoire analysis was run in R within a reproducible Nextflow workflow that covered QC, data transformation and analysis. LymphoSeq2, an R package for exploring AIRR-Seq data, was used to implement the custom analyses. A few samples yielding fewer than 5000 total TRB sequences were excluded, leaving approximately 200 analyzed HIV repertoires. Among the approximately 180 retained HIV repertoires, 55 to 65 were collected before ART initiation and over 120 were collected after ART initiation. Repertoires were downsampled to 5000 TRB nucleotide sequences, and summary statistics were averaged over 100 downsampling iterations. Only TRB sequences with CDR3 regions of at least seven amino acids were retained for analysis. Diversity was measured with a Shannon entropy-derived clonality score and the Gini coefficient. Repertoire networks linked the top 5000 CDR3 amino acid sequences whenever two sequences differed by an edit distance of one. GLIPH2 predicted antigen specificity groups and MHC restriction for TRB CDR3 amino acid sequences. To flag known CMV, EBV, HIV or tissue antigen associations, CDR3 amino acid sequences were matched against VDJdb and McPAS-TCR. Pre-ART, post-ART and control groups were compared with Wilcoxon signed-rank tests and Holm-Bonferroni correction. TCRdb carries this immuneACCESS record with in-frame sequences only. Its versions omit some clonotypes, under half of them owing to an unresolved V gene in the studies checked, with the rest unexplained. The V and J calls and clone size were taken over from that table, and D and trimming were inferred from the DNA. This sample gives roughly 34,000 clones in total; 80% to 90% of them show up just once. The ten top clones hold 4.8% of the sample.

The germline V gene (reference sequence) sets CDR1 to SEHNR and CDR2 to FQNEAQ. V is cut by 1 base and J by 14 bases, and the space between the germline ends is 9 bases. The CDR3, from cysteine to phenylalanine, totals 11 residues. The sequence is cut down to CDR3 DNA, 33 bases in frame from base 1. This TCR was sampled from a woman in her thirties with HIV. The rearrangement combines TRBV7-9 with TRBJ2-1; no D gene call is confident. The sample consisted of unsorted PBMCs, taken 2.8 years before starting antiretroviral therapy. The nucleotides are TGTGCCAGCAGCTTAGGCGCTAGGGAGTTCTTC. Translated, this is CASSLGAREFF. Supplemented by the reference TRBV7-9 and TRBJ2-1 proteins around the CDR3, the complete variable domain is DTGVSQNPRHKITKRGQNVTFRCDPISEHNRLYWYRQTLGQGPEFLTYFQNEAQLEKSRLLSDRFSAERPKGSFSTLEIQRTEQGDSAMYLCASSLGAREFFGPGTRLTVL.